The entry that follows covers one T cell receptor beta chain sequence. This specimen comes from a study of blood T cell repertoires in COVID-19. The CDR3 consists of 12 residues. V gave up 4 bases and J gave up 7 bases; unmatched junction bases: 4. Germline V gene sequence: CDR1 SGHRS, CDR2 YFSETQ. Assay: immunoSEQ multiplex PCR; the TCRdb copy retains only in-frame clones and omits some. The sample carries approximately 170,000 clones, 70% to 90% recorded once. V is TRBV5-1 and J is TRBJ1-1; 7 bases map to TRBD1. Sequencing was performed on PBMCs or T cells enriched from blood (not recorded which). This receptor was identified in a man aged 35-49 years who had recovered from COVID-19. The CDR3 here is CASSRGQSEAFF. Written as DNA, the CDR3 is TGCGCCAGCAGCCGGGGACAGAGTGAAGCTTTCTTT.